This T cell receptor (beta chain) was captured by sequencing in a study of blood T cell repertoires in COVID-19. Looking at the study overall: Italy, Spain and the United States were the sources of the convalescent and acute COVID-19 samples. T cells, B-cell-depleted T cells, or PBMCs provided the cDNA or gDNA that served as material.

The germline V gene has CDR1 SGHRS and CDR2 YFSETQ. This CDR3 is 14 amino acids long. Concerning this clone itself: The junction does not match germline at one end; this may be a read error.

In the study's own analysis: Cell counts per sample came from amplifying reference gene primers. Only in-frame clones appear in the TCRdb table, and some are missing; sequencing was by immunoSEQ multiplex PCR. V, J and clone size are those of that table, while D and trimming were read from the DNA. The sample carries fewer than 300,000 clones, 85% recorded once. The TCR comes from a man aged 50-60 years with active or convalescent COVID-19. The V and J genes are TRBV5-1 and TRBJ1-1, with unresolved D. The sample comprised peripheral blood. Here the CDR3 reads CASTLGRGNTEAFF. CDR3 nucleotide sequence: TGCGCCAGCACCTTGGGCCGGGGGAACACTGAAGCTTTCTTT. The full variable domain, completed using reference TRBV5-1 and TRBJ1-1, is KAGVTQTPRYLIKTRGQQVTLSCSPISGHRSVSWYQQTPGQGLQFLFEYFSETQRNKGNFPGRFSGRQFSNSRSEMNVSTLELGDSALYLCASTLGRGNTEAFFGQGTRLTVV.